A selection of T cell receptor beta chains follows, all from one sample in a study of glioma-infiltrating T cells. TCRdb ran MiXCR on the multiplex PCR reads and lists one entry per CDR3 protein. The sample comprises roughly 130,000 distinct CDR3 sequences, 24% of which are singletons, and over 25% rests with the top ten. The sequencing input was glioma tissue, nonneoplastic brain tissue, or PBMCs (not recorded which). The receptor source for this set is a human donor with low-grade glioma or glioblastoma, undergoing nonglioma brain surgery, or in good health (not recorded which). Both conserved end residues are part of each CDR3. Not every row has a clone size; where given, it reads once, few, many or a size class.

cdr3_aa	v_call	j_call	clone_size
CASSLGTRTDTQYF	TRBV7-3	TRBJ2-3	few
CASSPDRGRSETQYF	TRBV7-8	TRBJ2-5	few
CASSMGNTQYF	TRBV19	TRBJ2-3	.
CASSSGQSSYNEQFF	TRBV5-8	TRBJ2-1	.
CSVDPGGGGYTF	TRBV29-1	TRBJ1-2	.
CASSRANRGRNTEAFF	TRBV19	TRBJ1-1	.
CSVDPVNRGQETQYF	TRBV29-1	TRBJ2-5	.
CASRLSTGSYYGYTF	TRBV7-9	TRBJ1-2	few
CASGPLPTRGYMNTEAFF	TRBV11-1	TRBJ1-1	.
CASSSSSAEDTQYF	TRBV5-1	TRBJ2-3	.
CASKPTDPYNEQFF	TRBV27	TRBJ2-1	many
CASSPAADGRGYNSPLHF	TRBV28	TRBJ1-6	.
CARRETGTGAYNSPLHF	TRBV27	TRBJ1-6	few
CSVEGWERTGSYNEQLF	TRBV29-1	TRBJ2-1	.
CSASGGLAATDTQYF	TRBV20-1	TRBJ2-3	many
CASSLPGDEQFF	TRBV5-4	TRBJ2-1	few
CASSLVGDTGELFF	TRBV7-9	TRBJ2-2	.
CASSLVGAWENTEAFF	TRBV7-2	TRBJ1-1	few
CSARTGEDYTEAFF	TRBV20-1	TRBJ1-1	.
CSAQHAGTGNTIYF	TRBV20-1	TRBJ1-3	many
CASSERGDRTQYF	TRBV6-1	TRBJ2-3	many
CASSSGRISYNEQFF	TRBV12-3/TRBV12-4	TRBJ2-1	.
CASSIPTYTEAFF	TRBV19	TRBJ1-1	.
CSARDHRAGTYNSPLHF	TRBV20-1	TRBJ1-6	many
CASKQRTQPQHF	TRBV6-1	TRBJ1-5	many
CASSFDSLGRPPLHF	TRBV27	TRBJ1-6	few
CASSLGQGPGELFF	TRBV7-9	TRBJ2-2	.
CASSLIGVPGYTQYF	TRBV28	TRBJ2-3	many
CASSPWGDTGKGGYNEQFF	TRBV7-9	TRBJ2-1	.
CASRQPTDGELFF	TRBV9	TRBJ2-2	.
CATSRPPGALSYNEQFF	TRBV15	TRBJ2-1	.
CASSQLRTDGPQYF	TRBV14	TRBJ2-5	few
CASSKTMSSYNSPLHF	TRBV28	TRBJ1-6	few
CASSPERGETQYF	TRBV7-2	TRBJ2-5	many
CASSPGGPQNEQFF	TRBV18	TRBJ2-1	few
CSVARGSNQPQHF	TRBV29-1	TRBJ1-5	.
CASSYFGDQPQHF	TRBV6-2/TRBV6-3	TRBJ1-5	many
CASSQVPSAVGRQPQHF	TRBV16	TRBJ1-5	few
CASRSASKNTEAFF	TRBV5-4	TRBJ1-1	.
CASSQKITGRNTEAFF	TRBV4-1	TRBJ1-1	few
CATSDLRGSGNEQFF	TRBV24-1	TRBJ2-1	few